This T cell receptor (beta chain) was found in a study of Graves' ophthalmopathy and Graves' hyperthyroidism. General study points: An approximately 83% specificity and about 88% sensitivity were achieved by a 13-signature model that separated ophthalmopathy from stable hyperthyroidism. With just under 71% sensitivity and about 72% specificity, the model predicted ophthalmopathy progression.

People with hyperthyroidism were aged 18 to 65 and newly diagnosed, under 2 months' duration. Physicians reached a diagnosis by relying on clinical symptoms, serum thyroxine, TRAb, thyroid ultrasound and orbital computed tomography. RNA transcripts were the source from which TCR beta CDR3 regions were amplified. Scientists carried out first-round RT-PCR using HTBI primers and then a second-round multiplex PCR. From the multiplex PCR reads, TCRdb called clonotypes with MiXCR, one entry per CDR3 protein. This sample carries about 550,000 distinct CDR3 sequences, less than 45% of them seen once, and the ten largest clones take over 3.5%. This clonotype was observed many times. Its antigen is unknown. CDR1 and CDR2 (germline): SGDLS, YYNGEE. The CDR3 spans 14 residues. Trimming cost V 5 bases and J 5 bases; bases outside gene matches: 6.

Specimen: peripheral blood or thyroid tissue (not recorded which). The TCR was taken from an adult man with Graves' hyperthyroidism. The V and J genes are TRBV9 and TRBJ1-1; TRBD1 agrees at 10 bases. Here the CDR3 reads CASSRQGAGTEAFF. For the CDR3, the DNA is TGTGCCAGCAGTCGACAGGGGGCAGGGACTGAAGCTTTCTTT.